This is a list of T cell receptor beta chains from one sample in a study of cytomegalovirus exposure and HLA in healthy donors. Sequencing used immunoSEQ multiplex PCR; TCRdb keeps in-frame clones, though not all of them. The sample has 150,000 to 200,000 clones, 85% seen once. Sequenced: PBMCs. These receptors came from a boy between 2 and 10 years old in good health and CMV-seronegative. The CDR3 runs from the conserved cysteine through the conserved F or W. A D gene is named only where the DNA matches it firmly. Size is omitted from some rows. Given values are once, few, many or a class for expanded clones.

v_call	d_call	clone_size	j_call	cdr3_aa	cdr3_nt
TRBV7-9	TRBD1	-	TRBJ2-3	CASSSRDRGSPDTQYF	TGTGCCAGCAGCTCCCGGGACAGGGGCTCCCCAGATACGCAGTATTTT
TRBV28	-	-	TRBJ2-1	CASSPMGLFLNNEQFF	TGTGCCAGCAGTCCAATGGGACTTTTCCTTAACAATGAGCAGTTCTTC
TRBV7-3	TRBD2	-	TRBJ2-3	CASSPPPAGAPDTQYF	TGTGCCAGCAGCCCTCCACCAGCGGGAGCCCCCGATACGCAGTATTTT
TRBV28	-	-	TRBJ1-5	CASSLRHGGGMGNQPQHF	TGTGCCAGCAGTTTAAGACACGGTGGAGGGATGGGCAATCAGCCCCAGCATTTT
TRBV5-1	TRBD1	-	TRBJ2-5	CASSWTGTGGETQYF	TGCGCCAGCAGCTGGACCGGGACAGGGGGAGAGACCCAGTACTTC
TRBV6-1	TRBD1	-	TRBJ1-2	CASSLRGNYGYTF	TGTGCCAGCAGTCTCAGGGGGAACTATGGCTACACCTTC
TRBV25-1	TRBD1	-	TRBJ2-7	CASTRVGTGGYGSEQYF	TGTGCCAGCACCCGAGTGGGGACAGGGGGTTACGGATCCGAGCAGTACTTC
TRBV10-3	TRBD2	-	TRBJ2-3	CATRAISGSDTQYF	TGTGCCACGCGGGCGATTAGCGGGAGTGATACGCAGTATTTT
TRBV7-9	-	-	TRBJ1-2	CASRVERSGSNYGYTF	TGTGCCAGCAGGGTGGAGAGGAGTGGCTCTAACTATGGCTACACCTTC
TRBV6-1	TRBD1	-	TRBJ2-5	CASGMTGGRETQYF	TGTGCCAGCGGAATGACAGGGGGGAGGGAGACCCAGTACTTC
TRBV28	-	few	TRBJ1-1	CASSRLSRAFF	TGTGCCAGCAGTCGACTAAGCCGAGCTTTCTTT
TRBV25-1	TRBD1	few	TRBJ1-2	CASSGNLFGQGTNYGYTF	TGTGCCAGCAGTGGAAACCTCTTCGGACAGGGGACGAACTATGGCTACACCTTC
TRBV28	-	-	TRBJ1-4	CASSHGQINEKLFF	TGTGCCAGCAGTCATGGACAGATTAATGAAAAACTGTTTTTT
TRBV2	TRBD1	-	TRBJ2-5	CASSAPRGHRETQYF	TGTGCCAGCAGTGCCCCCAGGGGGCATCGAGAGACCCAGTACTTC
TRBV6-5	-	-	TRBJ1-5	CASSPRRGQPQHF	TGTGCCAGCAGCCCTCGAAGAGGGCAGCCCCAGCATTTT
TRBV30	TRBD1	-	TRBJ2-7	CAWSRTGTGGLREGF	TGTGCCTGGAGCCGTACCGGGACAGGGGGGTTAAGGGAAGGCTTC
TRBV20-1	-	-	TRBJ2-7	CAGEGGYEQYF	TGCGCAGGAGAGGGAGGCTACGAGCAGTACTTC
TRBV9	-	few	TRBJ2-1	CASSADFSSSYNEQFF	TGTGCCAGCAGCGCCGACTTTTCTAGCTCCTACAATGAGCAGTTCTTC
TRBV5-4	TRBD2	few	TRBJ2-7	CASSWGAGGSYEQYF	TGTGCCAGCAGCTGGGGGGCGGGAGGAAGCTACGAGCAGTACTTC
TRBV7-9	-	-	TRBJ1-5	CSSSLGARGYSNQPQHF	TGTTCCAGCAGCTTAGGAGCGCGGGGGTATAGCAATCAGCCCCAGCATTTT
TRBV5-1	TRBD1	-	TRBJ2-3	CASAIGLGQSTDTQYF	TGCGCCAGCGCTATAGGGTTGGGACAGAGCACAGATACGCAGTATTTT
TRBV5-4	TRBD2	once	TRBJ2-3	CASSPHPGTSGGRGDTQYF	TGTGCCAGCAGCCCGCATCCGGGGACTAGCGGGGGGCGGGGAGATACGCAGTATTTT
TRBV30	TRBD1	-	TRBJ1-6	CAWSVGRGLNSPLHF	TGTGCCTGGAGTGTTGGCAGGGGGCTAAATTCACCCCTCCACTTT
TRBV11-2	TRBD2	-	TRBJ2-5	CASSLGTSGVLETQYF	TGTGCCAGCAGCTTAGGGACTAGCGGGGTATTGGAGACCCAGTACTTC
TRBV9	-	-	TRBJ2-5	CASSAAGETQYF	TGTGCCAGCAGCGCAGCCGGGGAGACCCAGTACTTC
TRBV27	-	-	TRBJ1-5	CASSLLGVNQPQHF	TGTGCCAGCAGTTTATTGGGAGTCAATCAGCCCCAGCATTTT
TRBV10-3	TRBD1	-	TRBJ1-2	CAISEGTDYGYTF	TGTGCCATCAGTGAAGGGACAGACTATGGCTACACCTTC
TRBV29-1	-	-	TRBJ2-3	CSVERGAARTDTQYF	TGCAGCGTTGAACGGGGAGCGGCCCGCACAGATACGCAGTATTTT
TRBV7-9	-	-	TRBJ2-7	CASSSGDRTYF	TGTGCCAGCAGCTCGGGAGATCGGACGTACTTC
TRBV19	TRBD2	-	TRBJ2-7	CASGALAGGYEQYF	TGTGCCAGTGGGGCACTAGCGGGAGGCTACGAGCAGTACTTC
TRBV2	-	-	TRBJ2-3	CASSEKAGYTDTQYF	TGTGCCAGCAGTGAAAAGGCGGGATACACAGATACGCAGTATTTT
TRBV7-2	-	-	TRBJ2-7	CASSLALIRDRSYEQYF	TGTGCCAGCAGCTTAGCGCTTATACGGGATAGATCCTACGAGCAGTACTTC
TRBV2	-	-	TRBJ2-1	CASSPDGPTNEQFF	TGTGCCAGCAGTCCTGATGGGCCGACGAATGAGCAGTTCTTC
TRBV9	-	-	TRBJ2-7	CASSPSGPQGKGHEQYF	TGTGCCAGCAGCCCGTCCGGGCCTCAGGGGAAGGGCCACGAGCAGTACTTC
TRBV19	-	-	TRBJ1-6	CASSNANSPLHF	TGTGCCAGTAGTAATGCGAATTCACCCCTCCACTTT
TRBV30	-	-	TRBJ1-3	CAWRETGQSSGNTIYF	TGTGCCTGGAGAGAAACAGGGCAGTCGTCTGGAAACACCATATATTTT
TRBV2	-	-	TRBJ2-1	CASRLDRPNNEQFF	TGTGCCAGCAGACTAGACAGGCCTAACAATGAGCAGTTCTTC
TRBV7-9	-	-	TRBJ2-3	CASSSGLGGDTDTQYF	TGTGCCAGCAGCTCGGGGTTGGGGGGAGATACAGATACGCAGTATTTT
TRBV28	-	-	TRBJ1-2	CASSPGSNYGYTF	TGTGCCAGCAGCCCGGGTTCTAACTATGGCTACACCTTC
TRBV7-9	-	-	TRBJ1-2	CASSFWRGPTYGYTF	TGTGCCAGCAGCTTTTGGCGGGGACCTACTTATGGCTACACCTTC
TRBV2	-	once	TRBJ1-4	CASARATSNEKLFF	TGTGCCAGCGCGAGGGCTACATCCAATGAAAAACTGTTTTTT
TRBV28	-	-	TRBJ1-5	CASSRFRTGHNQPQHF	TGTGCCAGCAGCCGATTTAGGACTGGGCACAATCAGCCCCAGCATTTT
TRBV6-5	-	-	TRBJ1-6	CASSYRQNSPLHF	TGTGCCAGCAGTTACCGACAGAATTCACCCCTCCACTTT